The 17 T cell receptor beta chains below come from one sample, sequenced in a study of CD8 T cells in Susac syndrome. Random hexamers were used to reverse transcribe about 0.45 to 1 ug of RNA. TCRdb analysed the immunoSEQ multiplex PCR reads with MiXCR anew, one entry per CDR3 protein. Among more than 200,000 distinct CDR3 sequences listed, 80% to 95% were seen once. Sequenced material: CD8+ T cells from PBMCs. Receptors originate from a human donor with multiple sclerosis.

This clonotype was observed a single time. The CDR3 region has the DNA TGTGCCAGCAGCGGCACGGGGGCGTGGGGGAGTGAGCAGTTCTTC. It encodes CASSGTGAWGSEQFF. The chain is built from TRBV5-6 and TRBJ2-1; D is perhaps TRBD1 or TRBD2 (6 bases each). Deletions cut 4 bases from V and 9 bases from J, with 20 bases between. Germline CDR1 reads SGHDT; CDR2 reads YYEEEE. This CDR3 is 15 amino acids long.

The CDR3 DNA is TGCGCCAGCAGCCGAGGACAGAACACCGGGGAGCTGTTTTTT. This codes for CASSRGQNTGELFF. V and J are TRBV4-3 and TRBJ2-2; D perhaps matches TRBD1 (5 bases). Trimming pared 4 bases from V and 1 base from J, leaving 7 bases between. Germline assignment: CDR1 LGHNA and CDR2 YSLEER. The CDR3 has 14 residues.

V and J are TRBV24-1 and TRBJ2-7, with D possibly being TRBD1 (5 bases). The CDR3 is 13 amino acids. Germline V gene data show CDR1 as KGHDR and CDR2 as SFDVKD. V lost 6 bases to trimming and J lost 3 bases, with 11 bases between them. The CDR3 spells CATSSRGSYEQYF. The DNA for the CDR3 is TGTGCCACCAGTTCTAGGGGCAGCTACGAGCAGTACTTC.

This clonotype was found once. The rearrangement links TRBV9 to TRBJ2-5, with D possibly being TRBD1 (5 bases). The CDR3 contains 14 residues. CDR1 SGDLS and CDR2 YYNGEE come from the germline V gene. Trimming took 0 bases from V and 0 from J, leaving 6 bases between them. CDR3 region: CASSVAGNQETQYF. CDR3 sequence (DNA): TGTGCCAGCAGCGTAGCAGGGAACCAAGAGACCCAGTACTTC.

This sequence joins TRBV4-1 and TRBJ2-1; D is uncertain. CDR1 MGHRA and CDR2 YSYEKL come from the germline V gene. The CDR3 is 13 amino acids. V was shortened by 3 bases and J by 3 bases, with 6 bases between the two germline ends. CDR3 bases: TGCGCCAGCAGCCAGGGTCTCTACAATGAGCAGTTCTTC. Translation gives CASSQGLYNEQFF.

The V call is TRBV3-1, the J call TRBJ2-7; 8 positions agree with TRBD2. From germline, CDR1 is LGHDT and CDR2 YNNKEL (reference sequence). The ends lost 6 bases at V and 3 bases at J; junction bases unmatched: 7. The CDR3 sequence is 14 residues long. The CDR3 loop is CASSFGLAHYEQYF. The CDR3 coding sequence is TGTGCCAGCAGTTTCGGACTAGCTCACTACGAGCAGTACTTC.

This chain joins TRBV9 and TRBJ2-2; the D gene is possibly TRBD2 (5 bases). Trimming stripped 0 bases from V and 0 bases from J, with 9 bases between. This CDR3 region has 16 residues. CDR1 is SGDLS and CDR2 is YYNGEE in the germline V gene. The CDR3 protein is CASSVAEAANTGELFF. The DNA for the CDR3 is TGTGCCAGCAGCGTAGCGGAGGCGGCGAACACCGGGGAGCTGTTTTTT.

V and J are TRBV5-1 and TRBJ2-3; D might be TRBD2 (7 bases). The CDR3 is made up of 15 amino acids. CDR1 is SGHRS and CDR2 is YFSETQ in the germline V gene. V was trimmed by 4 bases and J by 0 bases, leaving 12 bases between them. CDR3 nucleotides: TGCGCCAGCAGCCTTCGGGGGGCTAGCACAGATACGCAGTATTTT. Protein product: CASSLRGASTDTQYF.

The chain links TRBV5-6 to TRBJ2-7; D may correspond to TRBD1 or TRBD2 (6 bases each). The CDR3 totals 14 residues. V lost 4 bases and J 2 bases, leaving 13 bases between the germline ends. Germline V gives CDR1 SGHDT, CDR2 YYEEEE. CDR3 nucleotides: TGTGCCAGCAGCCCGGCGGGACACACCTACGAGCAGTACTTC. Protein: CASSPAGHTYEQYF.

The CDR3 loop reads CASSDGRTEQFF. In DNA, the CDR3 is TGTGCCAGCAGCGATGGCCGGACAGAGCAGTTCTTC. The genes are TRBV5-6 and TRBJ2-1; perhaps TRBD1 as D (5 bases). V was shortened by 4 bases and J by 10 bases, with 12 bases between the two germline ends. Germline lookup yields CDR1 SGHDT and CDR2 YYEEEE. This CDR3 contains 12 residues.

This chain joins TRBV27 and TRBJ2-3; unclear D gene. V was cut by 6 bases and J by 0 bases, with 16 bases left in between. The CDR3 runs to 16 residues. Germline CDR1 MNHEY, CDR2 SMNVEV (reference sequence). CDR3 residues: CASRTHIGSSTDTQYF. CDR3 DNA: TGTGCCAGCAGAACTCACATCGGCTCAAGCACAGATACGCAGTATTTT.

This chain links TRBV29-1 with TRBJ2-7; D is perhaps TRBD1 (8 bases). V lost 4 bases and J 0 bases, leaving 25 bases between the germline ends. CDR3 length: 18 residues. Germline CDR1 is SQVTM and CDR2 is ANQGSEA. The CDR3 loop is CSVGGGRPDRASSYEQYF. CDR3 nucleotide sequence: TGCAGCGTTGGCGGCGGGAGACCGGACAGGGCCTCCTCCTACGAGCAGTACTTC.

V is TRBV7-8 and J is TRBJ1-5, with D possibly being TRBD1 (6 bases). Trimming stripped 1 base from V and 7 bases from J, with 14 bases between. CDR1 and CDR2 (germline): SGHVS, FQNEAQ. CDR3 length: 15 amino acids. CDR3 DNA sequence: TGTGCCAGCAGCTTAGGCCAGGGGTCTTTGCAGCCCCAGCATTTT. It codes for CASSLGQGSLQPQHF.

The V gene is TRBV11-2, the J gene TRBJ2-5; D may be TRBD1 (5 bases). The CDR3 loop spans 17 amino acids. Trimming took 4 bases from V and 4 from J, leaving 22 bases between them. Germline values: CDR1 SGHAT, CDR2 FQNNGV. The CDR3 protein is CASSSPTVSFIGETQYF. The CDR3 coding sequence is TGTGCCAGCAGCTCCCCGACAGTGAGCTTTATCGGAGAGACCCAGTACTTC.

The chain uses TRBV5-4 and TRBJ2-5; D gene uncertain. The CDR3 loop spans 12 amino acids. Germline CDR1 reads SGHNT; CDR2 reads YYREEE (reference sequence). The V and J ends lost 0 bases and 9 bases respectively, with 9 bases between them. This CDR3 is CASSLGTGSQYF. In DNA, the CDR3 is TGTGCCAGCAGCTTGGGTACCGGGTCCCAGTACTTC.

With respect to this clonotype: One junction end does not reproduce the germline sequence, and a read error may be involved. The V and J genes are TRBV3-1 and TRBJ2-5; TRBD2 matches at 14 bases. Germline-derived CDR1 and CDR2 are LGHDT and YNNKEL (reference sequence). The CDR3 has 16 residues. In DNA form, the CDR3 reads TGTGCCAGCAGCCCGGGACTAGCGGGAGCCCAAGAGACCCAGCACTTC. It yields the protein CASSPGLAGAQETQHF.

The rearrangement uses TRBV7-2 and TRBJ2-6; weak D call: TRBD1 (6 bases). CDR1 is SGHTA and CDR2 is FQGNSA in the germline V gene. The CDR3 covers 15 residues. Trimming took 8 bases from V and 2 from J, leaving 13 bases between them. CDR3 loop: CASPAGDPGANVLTF. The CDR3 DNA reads TGTGCCAGCCCCGCAGGGGACCCTGGGGCCAACGTCCTGACTTTC. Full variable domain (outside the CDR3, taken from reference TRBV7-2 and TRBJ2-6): GAGVSQSPSNKVTEKGKDVELRCDPISGHTALYWYRQSLGQGLEFLIYFQGNSAPDKSGLPSDRFSAERTGGSVSTLTIQRTQQEDSAVYLCASPAGDPGANVLTFGAGSRLTVL.